This is a list of T cell receptor beta chains from one sample in a study of control samples from healthy donors and cancer patients. This table comes from immunoSEQ multiplex PCR, and its TCRdb copy is limited to in-frame clones, with some not included. Seen here are tens of thousands of clones, 87% observed once, and the top ten hold approximately 4%. The specimen was formalin-fixed, paraffin-embedded tissue. The source of these receptors is a female donor with melanoma. Both conserved end residues are part of each CDR3. The order of the fields is J gene, D gene, clone size, V gene, CDR3 protein, CDR3 DNA. The D gene is left open where the match is weak. Clone size is shown for a subset of rows, as once, few, many or a class of expanded clone.

>TRBJ2-1|.|.|TRBV6-5
CASSSGPAEQFF
TGTGCCAGCAGTTCGGGACCCGCCGAGCAGTTCTTC
>TRBJ2-7|TRBD1|.|TRBV7-9
CASSLGTESSYEQYF
TGTGCCAGCAGCCTAGGGACAGAGAGCTCCTACGAGCAGTACTTC
>TRBJ1-1|.|.|TRBV19
CASSISHLGEAFF
TGTGCCAGTAGTATTAGTCATCTCGGTGAAGCTTTCTTT
>TRBJ2-7|.|.|TRBV7-2
CASSLEVGWQYF
TGTGCCAGCAGCTTGGAGGTTGGATGGCAGTACTTC
>TRBJ2-5|TRBD1|.|TRBV5-1
CASSPRDRARETQYF
TGCGCCAGCAGCCCCCGGGACAGGGCCAGGGAGACCCAGTACTTC
>TRBJ2-7|.|.|TRBV4-1
CASSQTGGLYYEQYF
TGCGCCAGCAGCCAGACCGGGGGACTTTACTACGAGCAGTACTTC
>TRBJ2-2|TRBD1|.|TRBV5-1
CASSPDRVNGELFF
TGCGCCAGCAGCCCCGACAGGGTGAACGGGGAGCTGTTTTTT
>TRBJ2-2|TRBD1|.|TRBV7-2
CASSLRGTANTGELFF
TGTGCCAGCAGCCTCAGGGGGACAGCGAACACCGGGGAGCTGTTTTTT
>TRBJ2-5|TRBD2|.|TRBV10-2
CASSESGGREETQYF
TGCGCCAGCAGTGAGTCTGGGGGGAGGGAAGAGACCCAGTACTTC
>TRBJ2-3|TRBD2|.|TRBV4-2
CASSKREGFGDTQYF
TGTGCCAGCAGCAAGCGGGAGGGTTTTGGGGATACGCAGTATTTT
>TRBJ2-5|TRBD2|once|TRBV5-1
CASSPPELAGGQETQYF
TGCGCCAGCAGCCCCCCGGAGCTAGCGGGAGGGCAAGAGACCCAGTACTTC
>TRBJ1-1|TRBD1|.|TRBV19
CASSMTGGTEAFF
TGTGCCAGTAGTATGACAGGGGGCACTGAAGCTTTCTTT
>TRBJ1-2|.|.|TRBV7-8
CASSKRQNFNYGYTF
TGTGCCAGCTCAAAAAGGCAGAACTTTAACTATGGCTACACCTTC
>TRBJ2-7|.|.|TRBV6-1
CASSENRRVKGYEQYF
TGTGCCAGCAGTGAAAATAGGCGGGTAAAAGGCTACGAGCAGTACTTC
>TRBJ1-1|.|.|TRBV5-1
CASSLGQINTEAFF
TGCGCCAGCAGCTTGGGACAGATTAACACTGAAGCTTTCTTT
>TRBJ2-7|TRBD1|.|TRBV6-2/TRBV6-3
CASSYLEQGAGEQYF
TGTGCCAGCAGTTACTTGGAACAGGGGGCAGGCGAGCAGTACTTC
>TRBJ2-5|TRBD2|.|TRBV6-1
CASSEVRAGGPKTQYF
TGTGCCAGCAGTGAAGTGCGAGCGGGAGGGCCGAAGACCCAGTACTTC
>TRBJ2-1|TRBD2|.|TRBV10-1
CASSNQGGLAGESSYNEQFF
TGCGCCAGCAGCAATCAAGGGGGACTAGCGGGAGAAAGCTCCTACAATGAGCAGTTCTTC
>TRBJ2-2|.|.|TRBV7-2
CASSSTRVAGELFF
TGTGCCAGCAGCTCCACTAGGGTCGCCGGGGAGCTGTTTTTT
>TRBJ1-5|TRBD1|.|TRBV30
CAWIGGGPTGVGNQPQHF
TGTGCCTGGATCGGGGGGGGGCCGACAGGGGTCGGCAATCAGCCCCAGCATTTT
>TRBJ2-4|TRBD1|.|TRBV12-3/TRBV12-4
CASSADRANIQYF
TGTGCCAGCAGCGCGGACAGGGCCAACATTCAGTACTTC
>TRBJ2-7|.|medium-sized|TRBV19
CASSPGLSSYEQYF
TGTGCCAGTAGCCCGGGACTGAGCTCCTACGAGCAGTACTTC
>TRBJ2-5|TRBD1|.|TRBV5-1
CASSPGAAGGETQYF
TGCGCCAGCAGCCCAGGGGCGGCAGGGGGAGAGACCCAGTACTTC
>TRBJ1-5|.|.|TRBV16
CASSRGTENQPQHF
TGTGCCAGCAGCCGCGGGACGGAGAATCAGCCCCAGCATTTT
>TRBJ1-2|.|.|TRBV6-5
CASSYSNWGAIGYTF
TGTGCCAGCAGTTACTCGAACTGGGGGGCCATTGGCTACACCTTC
>TRBJ1-4|TRBD1|.|TRBV18
CASSPRTGAGEKLFF
TGTGCCAGCTCACCACGGACAGGGGCTGGCGAAAAACTGTTTTTT
>TRBJ2-2|TRBD1|.|TRBV15
CATSRGGGPGELFF
TGTGCCACCAGCAGAGGAGGGGGCCCCGGGGAGCTGTTTTTT
>TRBJ1-1|.|.|TRBV6-2/TRBV6-3
CASTPVGSSMNTEAFF
TGTGCCAGCACCCCGGTCGGGAGCTCAATGAACACTGAAGCTTTCTTT
>TRBJ2-5|.|.|TRBV9
CASSGGGTPWETQYF
TGTGCCAGCAGCGGTGGGGGGACCCCTTGGGAGACCCAGTACTTC
>TRBJ2-3|TRBD2|.|TRBV6-6
CASSPFLGTSESTDTQYF
TGTGCCAGCAGTCCATTCCTCGGGACTAGCGAAAGCACAGATACGCAGTATTTT
>TRBJ2-7|TRBD1|.|TRBV5-6
CASSTTGGWDEQYF
TGTGCCAGCAGTACCACAGGGGGCTGGGACGAGCAGTACTTC
>TRBJ1-2|.|once|TRBV6-5
CASSYSGEGLGRGYTF
TGTGCCAGCAGTTACTCAGGGGAGGGCTTAGGTCGAGGCTACACCTTC
>TRBJ2-3|.|.|TRBV24-1
CATSKGSAADTQYF
TGTGCCACCAGTAAAGGGAGCGCTGCAGATACGCAGTATTTT
>TRBJ2-7|.|.|TRBV19
CASSMGPRFAYEQYF
TGTGCCAGTAGTATGGGACCTAGGTTCGCATACGAGCAGTACTTC
>TRBJ1-2|.|.|TRBV18
CASSPPNTQNYGYTF
TGTGCCAGCTCACCACCTAATACACAAAACTATGGCTACACCTTC
>TRBJ2-1|TRBD2|.|TRBV11-1
CASSPGPSGYNEQFF
TGTGCCAGCAGCCCGGGGCCTAGCGGCTACAATGAGCAGTTCTTC
>TRBJ2-3|TRBD1|.|TRBV10-3
CATQQGATDTQYF
TGTGCCACTCAACAGGGGGCTACAGATACGCAGTATTTT
>TRBJ1-1|.|.|TRBV6-6
CASSYGGGGSTEAFF
TGTGCCAGCAGTTACGGGGGTGGGGGGAGCACTGAAGCTTTCTTT
>TRBJ1-4|.|.|TRBV23-1
CASSQSNPQGKKLFF
TGCGCCAGCAGTCAATCGAACCCCCAGGGAAAAAAACTGTTTTTT
>TRBJ2-7|.|.|TRBV4-1
CASSQTWSTRKSSYEQYF
TGCGCCAGCAGCCAGACCTGGAGTACGCGGAAGAGCTCCTACGAGCAGTACTTC